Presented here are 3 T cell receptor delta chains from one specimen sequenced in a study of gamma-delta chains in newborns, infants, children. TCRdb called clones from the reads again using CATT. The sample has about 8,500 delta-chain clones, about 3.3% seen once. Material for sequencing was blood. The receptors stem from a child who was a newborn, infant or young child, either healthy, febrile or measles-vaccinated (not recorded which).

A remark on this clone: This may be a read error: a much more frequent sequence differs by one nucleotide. The CDR3 DNA is TGTGCCTGTGACTCCCTCTCTCAACTGGGGGGCACTTTGACAGCACAACTCTTCTTT. Encoded protein: CACDSLSQLGGTLTAQLFF. The rearrangement uses TRDV2 and TRDJ2; 8 nucleotides line up with TRDD3. Germline V gene lookup returns CDR1 GEAIGNYY and CDR2 EKD. The CDR3 length is 19 residues. The J segment lost 0 bases and the V segment lost 3 bases, leaving 14 bases of the junction unmatched.

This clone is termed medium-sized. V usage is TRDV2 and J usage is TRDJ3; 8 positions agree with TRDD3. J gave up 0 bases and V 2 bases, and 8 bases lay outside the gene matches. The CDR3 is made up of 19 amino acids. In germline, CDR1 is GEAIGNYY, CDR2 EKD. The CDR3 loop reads CACDILGVQSSWDTRQMFF. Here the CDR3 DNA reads TGTGCCTGTGACATACTGGGGGTCCAAAGCTCCTGGGACACCCGACAGATGTTTTTC.

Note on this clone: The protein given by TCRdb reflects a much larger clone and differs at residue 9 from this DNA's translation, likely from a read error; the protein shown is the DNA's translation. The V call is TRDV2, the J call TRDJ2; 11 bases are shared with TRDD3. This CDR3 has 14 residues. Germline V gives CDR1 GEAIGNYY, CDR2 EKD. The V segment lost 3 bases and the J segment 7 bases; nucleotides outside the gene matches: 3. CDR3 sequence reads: CACDLLGDIAQLFF. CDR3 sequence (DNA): TGTGCCTGTGACCTACTGGGGGATATAGCACAACTCTTCTTT.